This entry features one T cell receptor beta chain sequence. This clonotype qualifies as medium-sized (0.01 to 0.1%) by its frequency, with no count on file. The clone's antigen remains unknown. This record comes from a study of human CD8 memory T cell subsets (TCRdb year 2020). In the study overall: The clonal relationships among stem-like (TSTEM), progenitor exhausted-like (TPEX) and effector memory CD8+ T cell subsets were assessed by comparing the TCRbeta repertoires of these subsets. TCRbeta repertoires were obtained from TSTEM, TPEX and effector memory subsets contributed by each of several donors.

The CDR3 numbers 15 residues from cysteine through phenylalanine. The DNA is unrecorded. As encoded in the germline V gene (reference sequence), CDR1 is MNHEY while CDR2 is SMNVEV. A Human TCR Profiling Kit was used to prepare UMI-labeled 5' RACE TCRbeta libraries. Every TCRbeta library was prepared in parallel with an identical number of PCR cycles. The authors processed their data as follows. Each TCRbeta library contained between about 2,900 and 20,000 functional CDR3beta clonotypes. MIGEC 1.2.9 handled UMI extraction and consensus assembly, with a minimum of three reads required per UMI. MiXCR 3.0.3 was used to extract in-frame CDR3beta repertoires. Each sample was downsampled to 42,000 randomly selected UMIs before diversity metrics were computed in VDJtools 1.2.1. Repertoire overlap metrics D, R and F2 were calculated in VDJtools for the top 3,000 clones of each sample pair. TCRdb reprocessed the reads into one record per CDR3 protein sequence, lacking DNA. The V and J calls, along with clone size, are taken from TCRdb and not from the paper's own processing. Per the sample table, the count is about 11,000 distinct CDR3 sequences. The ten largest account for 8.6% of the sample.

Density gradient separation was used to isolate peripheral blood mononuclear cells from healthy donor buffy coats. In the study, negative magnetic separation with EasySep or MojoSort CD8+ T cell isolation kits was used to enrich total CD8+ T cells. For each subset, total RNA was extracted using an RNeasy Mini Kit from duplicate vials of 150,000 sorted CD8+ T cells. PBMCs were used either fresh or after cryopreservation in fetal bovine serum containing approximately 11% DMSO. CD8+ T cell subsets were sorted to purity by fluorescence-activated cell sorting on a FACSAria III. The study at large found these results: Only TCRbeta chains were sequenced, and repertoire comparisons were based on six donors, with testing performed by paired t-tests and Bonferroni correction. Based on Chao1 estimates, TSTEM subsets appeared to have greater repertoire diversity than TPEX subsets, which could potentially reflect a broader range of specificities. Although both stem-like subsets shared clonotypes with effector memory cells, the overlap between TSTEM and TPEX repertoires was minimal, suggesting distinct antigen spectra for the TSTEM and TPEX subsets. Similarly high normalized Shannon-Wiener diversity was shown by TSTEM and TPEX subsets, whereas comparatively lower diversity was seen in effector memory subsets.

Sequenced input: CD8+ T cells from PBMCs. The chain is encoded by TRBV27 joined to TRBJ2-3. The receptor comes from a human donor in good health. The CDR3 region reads CASQFGEVGTDTQYF.